These 29 T cell receptor beta chains were sequenced from one sample in a study of blood T cell repertoires in COVID-19. Clones were read by immunoSEQ multiplex PCR, and TCRdb kept only the in-frame ones, dropping some. Of a few hundred thousand clones in the sample, about 90% were seen once. Sequencing input: peripheral blood. The receptor source for this set is a woman aged 25 to 39 with COVID-19, enrolled during active disease.

V and J are TRBV20-1 and TRBJ2-1; 8 bases fit TRBD2. From germline, CDR1 is DFQATT and CDR2 SNEGSKA (reference sequence). J was trimmed by 4 bases and V by 3 bases; bases with no gene match: 5. The CDR3 length is 14 residues. This CDR3 reads CSASIGRDYNEQFF. The DNA for the CDR3 is TGCAGTGCTAGTATCGGGAGGGATTACAATGAGCAGTTCTTC.

The chain couples TRBV11-2 to TRBJ2-7; TRBD1 matches at 8 bases. This CDR3 contains 13 residues. With V trimmed by 5 bases and J by 7 bases, 7 bases remained unmatched. Germline CDR1 is SGHAT and CDR2 is FQNNGV. The DNA for the CDR3 is TGTGCCAGCAGCCCGGTGGACAGGGAAGAGCAGTACGTC. This translates into CASSPVDREEQYV.

A single count supports this clone. This CDR3 is also generated by other DNA sequences in the sample. The chain is built from TRBV9 and TRBJ2-1, with a weak D call TRBD2 (7 bases). The CDR3 length is 15 residues. Looked up from germline, CDR1 is SGDLS and CDR2 is YYNGEE. The V end was cut by 0 bases, the J end by 4 bases, with 11 bases between. CDR3 sequence reads: CASSVGGGAYNEQFF. The CDR3 nucleotides read TGTGCCAGCAGCGTAGGGGGGGGCGCGTACAATGAGCAGTTCTTC.

The chain combines TRBV25-1 with TRBJ2-3; D is possibly TRBD1 (7 bases). The germline CDR1 and CDR2 sequences are MGHDK and SYGVNS. V was trimmed by 2 bases and J by 0 bases, leaving 18 bases between them. The CDR3 consists of 18 residues. The CDR3 here is CASSEVGRRGRSTDTQYF. Here the CDR3 DNA reads TGTGCCAGCAGTGAAGTAGGTCGGAGGGGGCGGAGCACAGATACGCAGTATTTT.

The CDR3 here is CASTLSPGGSQHF. CDR3 in DNA: TGTGCCAGTACCCTCTCACCGGGGGGGTCCCAGCATTTT. The chain is built from TRBV19 and TRBJ1-5; possible D gene TRBD1, 5 bases. The CDR3 extends over 13 amino acids. Trimming removed 7 bases at V and 11 bases at J, with 18 bases between. Germline CDR1 LNHDA, CDR2 SQIVND (reference sequence).

V usage is TRBV2 and J usage is TRBJ1-2; D perhaps matches TRBD1 (5 bases). Trimming took 5 bases from V and 7 from J, leaving 20 bases between them. Germline V gene data show CDR1 as SNHLY and CDR2 as FYNNEI. The CDR3 runs 15 residues. The CDR3 spells CASSMGRIPPSGYTF. The CDR3 coding sequence is TGTGCCAGCAGTATGGGGCGGATCCCTCCCTCTGGCTACACCTTC.

This chain uses TRBV14 with TRBJ2-6; D unresolved. CDR3 size: 14 residues. Germline CDR1 and CDR2: SGHDN and FVKESK. V lost 1 base and J 3 bases, leaving 4 bases between the germline ends. The DNA of the CDR3 is TGTGCCAGCAGCCAAGTAGTTGGGGCCAACGTCCTGACTTTC. It translates to CASSQVVGANVLTF.

The chain couples TRBV7-9 to TRBJ1-4; 11 nucleotides line up with TRBD1. V lost 5 bases to trimming and J lost 7 bases; unmatched junction nucleotides: 9. Germline V gene lookup returns CDR1 SEHNR and CDR2 FQNEAQ (reference sequence). The CDR3 totals 16 residues. The CDR3 coding sequence is TGTGCCAGCAGCCCGAGGCAGGGGACAGGGGGTGAAAAACTGTTTTTT. Encoded protein: CASSPRQGTGGEKLFF.

In its sample, this clone was seen once. This chain links TRBV7-9 with TRBJ1-2; D gene unclear. Germline CDR1 and CDR2: SEHNR and FQNEAQ (reference sequence). CDR3 length: 14 residues. Trimming removed 1 base at V and 6 bases at J, with 12 bases between. In DNA, the CDR3 is TGTGCCAGCAGCTTAGGAGGCCAGAGGCATGGCTACACCTTC. Its translation: CASSLGGQRHGYTF.

This chain connects TRBV7-9 to TRBJ2-2; D possibly corresponds to TRBD1 (6 bases). Trimming removed 5 bases at V and 4 bases at J, with 23 bases between. CDR3 length equals 18 residues. Looked up from germline, CDR1 is SEHNR and CDR2 is FQNEAQ (reference sequence). CDR3 residues: CASSQLGGHTEATGELFF. Here the CDR3 DNA reads TGTGCCAGCAGCCAGTTAGGGGGTCACACGGAGGCCACCGGGGAGCTGTTTTTT.

This chain links TRBV5-4 with TRBJ2-1; 8 bases are a match to TRBD2. This CDR3 is built from 15 residues. Trimming took 0 bases from V and 9 from J; bases not matched to a gene: 8. Germline V CDR1 and CDR2: SGHNT, YYREEE (reference sequence). This CDR3 is CASSLVGLGPPEQFF. In DNA form, the CDR3 reads TGTGCCAGCAGCTTGGTGGGACTAGGACCGCCTGAGCAGTTCTTC.

This chain uses TRBV3-1 (or the pseudogene TRBV3-2) with TRBJ2-3; 7 positions match TRBD2. Germline values: CDR1 LGHDT, CDR2 YNNKEL (reference sequence). This CDR3 is 16 amino acids long. V lost 1 base to trimming and J lost 4 bases; unmatched junction nucleotides: 8. The CDR3 DNA reads TGTGCCAGCAGCCAAGTCTTCGCGGGAGTAGCAGATACGCAGTATTTT. This sequence encodes CASSQVFAGVADTQYF.

J is TRBJ1-2 and V is TRBV7-6; TRBD1 matches at 9 bases. V trimming: 1 base; J trimming: 2 bases; junction bases outside the gene matches: 8. CDR3 length: 17 amino acids. The germline gives CDR1 SGHVS, CDR2 FNYEAQ. CDR3 sequence reads: CASSLDRGHPANYGYTF. DNA for the CDR3: TGTGCCAGCAGCTTAGACAGGGGGCACCCCGCCAACTATGGCTACACCTTC.

The CDR3 DNA is TGCAGCGTTGAAGTAAGGACAGACAACTATGGCTACACCTTC. Its protein product is CSVEVRTDNYGYTF. The gene calls are TRBV29-1 and TRBJ1-2, with D possibly TRBD1 on 6 matching bases. Trimming shortened V by 1 base and J by 2 bases, and 11 bases separated the two germline ends. This CDR3 has 14 amino acids. Germline loops: CDR1 SQVTM, CDR2 ANQGSEA.

The rearrangement joins TRBV28 to TRBJ1-5; 7 bases match TRBD1. CDR1 and CDR2 from the germline V gene are MDHEN and SYDVKM. The CDR3 runs 15 residues. The V and J ends lost 6 bases and 7 bases, in that order; junction bases with no gene match: 12. In nucleotides, the CDR3 is TGTGCCAGCAGCCACAGGGGTGGGGGAAGGCAGCCCCAGCATTTT. Protein product: CASSHRGGGRQPQHF.

The chain has TRBV5-1 and TRBJ1-6; tentatively, D is TRBD1 (5 bases). This CDR3 contains 18 residues. The germline V gene has CDR1 SGHRS and CDR2 YFSETQ. Deletions cut 3 bases from V and 0 bases from J, with 16 bases between. CDR3 sequence reads: CASSSRTLRSSYNSPLHF. CDR3 nucleotides: TGCGCCAGCAGCTCACGGACACTTCGGAGCTCCTATAATTCACCCCTCCACTTT. Combining the CDR3 with reference TRBV5-1 and TRBJ1-6 gives the whole variable domain KAGVTQTPRYLIKTRGQQVTLSCSPISGHRSVSWYQQTPGQGLQFLFEYFSETQRNKGNFPGRFSGRQFSNSRSEMNVSTLELGDSALYLCASSSRTLRSSYNSPLHFGNGTRLTVT.

This sequence joins TRBV11-1 and TRBJ1-1; no clear D gene. The CDR3 consists of 14 residues. Germline assignment: CDR1 SGHAT and CDR2 FQDESV (reference sequence). V gave up 3 bases and J gave up 1 base, with 9 bases separating them. The CDR3 loop is CASSLGGPNTEAFF. CDR3 sequence (DNA): TGTGCCAGCAGCTTGGGCGGGCCGAACACTGAAGCTTTCTTT.

The chain joins TRBV6-5 to TRBJ1-1; 8 bases map to TRBD1. The CDR3 spans 14 residues. V gave up 6 bases and J gave up 5 bases; unmatched junction bases: 8. Germline lookup yields CDR1 MNHEY and CDR2 SVGAGI. The CDR3 spells CASSLTGGRTEAFF. Written as DNA, the CDR3 is TGTGCCAGCAGCCTAACAGGGGGTCGGACTGAAGCTTTCTTT.

The CDR3 loop reads CASGFSRGQPLNTEAFF. The CDR3 coding sequence is TGTGCTAGTGGTTTCAGCCGCGGGCAGCCCTTGAACACTGAAGCTTTCTTT. The chain has TRBV12-5 and TRBJ1-1; D ambiguous. This CDR3 comprises 17 residues. CDR1 is LGHNT, CDR2 FRNRAP, per germline. Trimming removed 3 bases at V and 0 bases at J, with 17 bases between.

This chain uses TRBV6-5 with TRBJ1-5; D uncertain. Trimming took 10 bases from V and 5 from J, leaving 12 bases between them. Germline V gene sequence: CDR1 MNHEY, CDR2 SVGAGI. The CDR3 spans 12 residues. Here the CDR3 reads CAIGEADQPQHF. In DNA, the CDR3 is TGTGCCATCGGGGAGGCGGATCAGCCCCAGCATTTT.

The V call is TRBV10-3, the J call TRBJ1-1, with D perhaps matching TRBD1 (5 bases). Germline V lookup: CDR1 ENHRY, CDR2 SYGVKD. This CDR3 comprises 16 residues. The germline V and J ends were trimmed by 3 bases and 5 bases, with 19 bases remaining between them. The CDR3 region has the DNA TGTGCCATCAGTGAAGCTCCAGGTCGGGGGGATACTGAAGCTTTCTTT. It is translated as CAISEAPGRGDTEAFF.

The count of this clone is one. The chain has TRBV7-9 and TRBJ1-3; D is uncertain. This CDR3 is 16 amino acids long. V was trimmed by 0 bases and J by 0 bases, leaving 9 bases between them. From germline, CDR1 is SEHNR and CDR2 FQNEAQ (reference sequence). CDR3 loop: CASSLALTYSGNTIYF. The CDR3 bases are TGTGCCAGCAGCTTAGCGCTGACTTACTCTGGAAACACCATATATTTT.

The rearrangement links TRBV4-1 to TRBJ1-1, with D unclear. Germline V gene lookup returns CDR1 MGHRA and CDR2 YSYEKL. Trimming took 0 bases from V and 1 from J, leaving 15 bases between them. The CDR3 has 17 amino acids. This chain's CDR3 is CASSQEATVSGNTEAFF. The CDR3 coding sequence is TGCGCCAGCAGCCAAGAAGCCACCGTATCGGGGAACACTGAAGCTTTCTTT.

The chain recombines TRBV25-1 with TRBJ2-1; 7 bases line up with TRBD2. Germline CDR1 is MGHDK and CDR2 is SYGVNS. After removal of 7 bases from V and 4 bases from J, the junction contained 7 bases not matched to a gene. The CDR3 extends over 14 amino acids. The CDR3 loop is CASIRGGEYNEQFF. CDR3 in DNA: TGTGCCAGCATCCGTGGGGGGGAATACAATGAGCAGTTCTTC.

V usage is TRBV6-2 or TRBV6-3 and J usage is TRBJ2-1; D is perhaps TRBD2 (6 bases). Trimming left V 4 bases short and J 2 bases short, with 18 bases between. The CDR3 totals 17 residues. Germline-derived CDR1 and CDR2 are MNHEY and SVGEGT. The CDR3 DNA is TGTGCCAGCAGTTTGACAAGCGGGTACTATACCTACAATGAGCAGTTCTTC. Translated: CASSLTSGYYTYNEQFF.

This chain links TRBV18 with TRBJ2-1; 7 bases fit TRBD2. Looked up from germline, CDR1 is KGHSH and CDR2 is LQKENI. The CDR3 sequence is 16 residues long. V dropped 3 bases and J dropped 6; count of bases not matched to a gene: 11. CDR3 coding DNA: TGTGCCAGCTCACCCATAGGCGGGAGTGGTACCAATGAGCAGTTCTTC. Translating gives CASSPIGGSGTNEQFF.

The V and J genes are TRBV7-2 and TRBJ1-3; 8 bases agree with TRBD1. Germline V gives CDR1 SGHTA, CDR2 FQGNSA. J lost 4 bases, V lost 5 bases, and 10 bases had no gene match. This CDR3 has 16 amino acids. DNA of the CDR3: TGTGCCAGCAGCCCGCCTACAGGGGGAGCGGGAAACACCATATATTTT. Protein: CASSPPTGGAGNTIYF.

The V and J genes are TRBV24-1 and TRBJ2-2; 9 bases are shared with TRBD2. The CDR3 is 16 residues long. Germline assignment: CDR1 KGHDR and CDR2 SFDVKD. V dropped 6 bases and J dropped 2; count of bases not matched to a gene: 6. CDR3 sequence: CATSPLREGNTGELFF. The CDR3 DNA is TGTGCCACCAGTCCTTTGCGGGAGGGTAACACCGGGGAGCTGTTTTTT.

The rearrangement joins TRBV15 to TRBJ1-3; the D gene is possibly TRBD1 (6 bases). The germline V gene has CDR1 LNHNV and CDR2 YYDKDF (reference sequence). There are 15 residues in the CDR3. V lost 0 bases and J lost 9, with 15 bases in between. DNA of the CDR3: TGTGCCACCAGCAGAGATTTACAGGGAGAGGGCACCATATATTTT. It yields the protein CATSRDLQGEGTIYF. Drawing the rest from reference TRBV15 and TRBJ1-3, the complete variable domain is DAMVIQNPRYQVTQFGKPVTLSCSQTLNHNVMYWYQQKSSQAPKLLFHYYDKDFNNEADTPDNFQSRRPNTSFCFLDIRSPGLGDTAMYLCATSRDLQGEGTIYFGEGSWLTVV.